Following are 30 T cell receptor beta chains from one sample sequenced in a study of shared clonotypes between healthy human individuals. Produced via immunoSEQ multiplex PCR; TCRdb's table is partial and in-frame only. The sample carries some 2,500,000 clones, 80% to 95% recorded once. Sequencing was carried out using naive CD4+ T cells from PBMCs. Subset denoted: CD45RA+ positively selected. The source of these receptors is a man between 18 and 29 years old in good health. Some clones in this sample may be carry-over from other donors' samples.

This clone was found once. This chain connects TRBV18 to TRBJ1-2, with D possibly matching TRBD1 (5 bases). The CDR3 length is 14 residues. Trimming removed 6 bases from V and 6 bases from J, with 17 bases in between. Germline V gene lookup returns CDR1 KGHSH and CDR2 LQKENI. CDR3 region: CASSTRQGLDGYTF. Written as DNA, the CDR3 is TGTGCCAGCTCCACCAGGCAGGGATTGGATGGCTACACCTTC.

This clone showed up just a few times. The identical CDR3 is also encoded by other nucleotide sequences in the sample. As DNA, the CDR3 is TGTGCCAGCAGCAGCCTCTACGAGCAGTACTTC. Residues: CASSSLYEQYF. The chain links TRBV2 to TRBJ2-7; D call uncertain. The CDR3 totals 11 residues. The V end was cut by 6 bases, the J end by 3 bases, with 6 bases between. Germline V gene sequence: CDR1 SNHLY, CDR2 FYNNEI.

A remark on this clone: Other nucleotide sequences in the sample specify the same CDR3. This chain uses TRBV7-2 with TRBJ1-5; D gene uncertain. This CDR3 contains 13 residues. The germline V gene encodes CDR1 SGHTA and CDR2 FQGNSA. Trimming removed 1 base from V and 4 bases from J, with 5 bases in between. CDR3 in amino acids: CASSLDPNQPQHF. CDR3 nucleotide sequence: TGTGCCAGCAGCTTAGATCCGAATCAGCCCCAGCATTTT.

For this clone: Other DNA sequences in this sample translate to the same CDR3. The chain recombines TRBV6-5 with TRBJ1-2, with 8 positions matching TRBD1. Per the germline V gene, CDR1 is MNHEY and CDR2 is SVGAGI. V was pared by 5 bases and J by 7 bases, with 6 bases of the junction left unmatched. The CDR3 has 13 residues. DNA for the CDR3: TGTGCCAGCAGTAGCGGACAGGGTCGTGGCTACACCTTC. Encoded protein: CASSSGQGRGYTF.

The CDR3 bases are TGCGCCAGCAGCTTTACGACTAGCGGGGGCTACGAGCAGTACTTC. Encoded protein: CASSFTTSGGYEQYF. The V call is TRBV5-1, the J call TRBJ2-7, with 12 bases fitting TRBD2. Germline values: CDR1 SGHRS, CDR2 YFSETQ. This CDR3 has 15 amino acids. The J segment lost 3 bases and the V segment lost 2 bases, leaving 3 bases of the junction unmatched.

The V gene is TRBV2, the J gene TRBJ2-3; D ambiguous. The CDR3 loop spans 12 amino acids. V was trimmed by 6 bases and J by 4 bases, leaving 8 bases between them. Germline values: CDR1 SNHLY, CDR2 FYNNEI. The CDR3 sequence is CASRPPSDTQYF. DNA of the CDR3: TGTGCCAGCAGGCCCCCGTCAGATACGCAGTATTTT.

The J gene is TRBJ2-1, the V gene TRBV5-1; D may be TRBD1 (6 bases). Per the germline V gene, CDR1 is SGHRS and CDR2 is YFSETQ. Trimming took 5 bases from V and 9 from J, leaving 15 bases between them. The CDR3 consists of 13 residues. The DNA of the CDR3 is TGCGCCAGCAGAGAACTCAGGGGACCTGAGCAGTTCTTC. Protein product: CASRELRGPEQFF.

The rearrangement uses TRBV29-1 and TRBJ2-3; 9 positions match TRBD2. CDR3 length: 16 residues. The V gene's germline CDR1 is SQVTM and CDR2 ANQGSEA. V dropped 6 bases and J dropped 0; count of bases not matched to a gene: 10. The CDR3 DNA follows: TGCAGCGTGGCCCTTCGACTAGCGGCTAGCACAGATACGCAGTATTTT. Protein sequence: CSVALRLAASTDTQYF.

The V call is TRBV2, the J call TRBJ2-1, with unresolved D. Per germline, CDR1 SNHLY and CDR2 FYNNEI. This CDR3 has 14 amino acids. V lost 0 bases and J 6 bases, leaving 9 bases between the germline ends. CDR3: CASSEALPGNEQFF. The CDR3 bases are TGTGCCAGCAGTGAAGCGCTTCCGGGCAATGAGCAGTTCTTC.

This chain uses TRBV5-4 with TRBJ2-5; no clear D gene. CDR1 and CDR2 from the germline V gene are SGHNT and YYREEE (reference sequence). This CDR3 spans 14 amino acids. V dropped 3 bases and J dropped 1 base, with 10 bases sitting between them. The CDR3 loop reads CASSYTISQETQYF. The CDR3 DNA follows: TGTGCCAGCAGCTACACGATATCCCAAGAGACCCAGTACTTC.

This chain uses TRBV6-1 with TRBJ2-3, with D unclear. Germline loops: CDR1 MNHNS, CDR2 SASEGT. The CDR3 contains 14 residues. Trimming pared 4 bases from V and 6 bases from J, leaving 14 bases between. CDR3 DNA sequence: TGTGCCAGCAGTGTTTTCCAAATCGCCGATACGCAGTATTTT. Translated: CASSVFQIADTQYF.

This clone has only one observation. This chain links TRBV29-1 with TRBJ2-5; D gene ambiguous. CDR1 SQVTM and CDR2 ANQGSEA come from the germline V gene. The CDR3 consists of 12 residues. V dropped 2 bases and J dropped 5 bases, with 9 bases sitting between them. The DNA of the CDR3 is TGCAGCGTTGAAACAGCACCCGAGACCCAGTACTTC. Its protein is CSVETAPETQYF.

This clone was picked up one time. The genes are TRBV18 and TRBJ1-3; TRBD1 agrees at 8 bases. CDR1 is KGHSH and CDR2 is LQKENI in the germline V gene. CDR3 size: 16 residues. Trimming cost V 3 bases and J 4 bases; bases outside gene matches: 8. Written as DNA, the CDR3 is TGTGCCAGCTCACCTAACCAGGGGGCTGGAGGAAACACCATATATTTT. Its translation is CASSPNQGAGGNTIYF.

The CDR3 loop reads CASRSVSSGNTIYF. The CDR3 DNA is TGTGCCAGTAGATCCGTGAGCTCTGGAAACACCATATATTTT. This chain uses TRBV19 with TRBJ1-3; D is ambiguous. This CDR3 contains 14 residues. Germline V gene lookup returns CDR1 LNHDA and CDR2 SQIVND (reference sequence). The V gene lost 6 bases and the J gene lost 0 bases, with 9 bases spanning the gap. The complete variable domain, with remaining parts taken from reference TRBV19 and TRBJ1-3, reads DGGITQSPKYLFRKEGQNVTLSCEQNLNHDAMYWYRQDPGQGLRLIYYSQIVNDFQKGDIAEGYSVSREKKESFPLTVTSAQKNPTAFYLCASRSVSSGNTIYFGEGSWLTVV.

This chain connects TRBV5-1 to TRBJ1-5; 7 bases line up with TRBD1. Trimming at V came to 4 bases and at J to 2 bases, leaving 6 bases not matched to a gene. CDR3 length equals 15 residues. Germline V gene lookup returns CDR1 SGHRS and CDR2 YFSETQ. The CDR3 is CASSPGDSGNQPQHF. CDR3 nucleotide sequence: TGCGCCAGCAGCCCCGGGGACAGCGGCAATCAGCCCCAGCATTTT.

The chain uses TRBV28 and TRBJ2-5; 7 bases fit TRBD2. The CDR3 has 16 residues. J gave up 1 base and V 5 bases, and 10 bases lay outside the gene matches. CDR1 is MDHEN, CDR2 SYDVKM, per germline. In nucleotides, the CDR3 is TGTGCCAGCAGTCCCGGAGGAGCGGGGCTCCAAGAGACCCAGTACTTC. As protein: CASSPGGAGLQETQYF.

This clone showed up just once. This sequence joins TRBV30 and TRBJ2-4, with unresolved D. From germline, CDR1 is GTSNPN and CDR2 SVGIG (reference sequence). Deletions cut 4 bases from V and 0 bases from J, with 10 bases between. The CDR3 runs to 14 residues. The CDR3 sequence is CAWIGRLAKNIQYF. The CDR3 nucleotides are TGTGCCTGGATAGGCAGATTAGCCAAAAACATTCAGTACTTC.

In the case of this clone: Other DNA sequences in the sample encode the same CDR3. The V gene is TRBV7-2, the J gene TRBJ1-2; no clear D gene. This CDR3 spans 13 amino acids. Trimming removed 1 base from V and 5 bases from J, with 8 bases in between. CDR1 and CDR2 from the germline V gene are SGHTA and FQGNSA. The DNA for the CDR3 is TGTGCCAGCAGCTTAGGAGTGCGGTATGGCTACACCTTC. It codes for CASSLGVRYGYTF.

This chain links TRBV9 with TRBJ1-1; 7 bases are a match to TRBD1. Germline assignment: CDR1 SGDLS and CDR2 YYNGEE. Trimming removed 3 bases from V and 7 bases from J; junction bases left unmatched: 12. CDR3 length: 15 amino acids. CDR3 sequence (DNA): TGTGCCAGCAGCGCCGTCGGCAGGGGGGGAAATGAAGCTTTCTTT. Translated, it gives CASSAVGRGGNEAFF.

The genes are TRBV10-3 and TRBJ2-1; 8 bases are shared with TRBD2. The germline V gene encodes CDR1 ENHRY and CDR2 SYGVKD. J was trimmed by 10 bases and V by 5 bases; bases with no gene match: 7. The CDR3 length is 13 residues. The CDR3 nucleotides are TGTGCCATCAGTCAGGGACTAGATCGCGAGCAGTTCTTC. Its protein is CAISQGLDREQFF.

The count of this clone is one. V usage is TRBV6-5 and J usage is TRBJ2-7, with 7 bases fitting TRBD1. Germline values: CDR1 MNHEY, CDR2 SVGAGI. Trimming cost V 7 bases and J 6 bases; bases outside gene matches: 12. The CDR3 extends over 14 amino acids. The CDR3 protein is CASTGDRRFIEQYF. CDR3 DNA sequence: TGTGCCAGCACCGGGGACAGAAGGTTTATCGAGCAGTACTTC.

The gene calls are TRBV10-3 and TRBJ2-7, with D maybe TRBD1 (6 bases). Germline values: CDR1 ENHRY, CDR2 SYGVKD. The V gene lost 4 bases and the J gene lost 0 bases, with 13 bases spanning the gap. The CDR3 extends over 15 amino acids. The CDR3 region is CAISGHGTTSYEQYF. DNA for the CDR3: TGTGCCATCAGTGGACACGGGACAACCTCCTACGAGCAGTACTTC.

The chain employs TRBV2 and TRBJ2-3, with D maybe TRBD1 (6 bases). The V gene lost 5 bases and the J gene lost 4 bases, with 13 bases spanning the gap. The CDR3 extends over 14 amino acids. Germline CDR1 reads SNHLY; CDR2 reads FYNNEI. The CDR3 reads CASSYQGFADTQYF. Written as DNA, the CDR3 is TGTGCCAGCAGTTACCAGGGGTTCGCAGATACGCAGTATTTT.

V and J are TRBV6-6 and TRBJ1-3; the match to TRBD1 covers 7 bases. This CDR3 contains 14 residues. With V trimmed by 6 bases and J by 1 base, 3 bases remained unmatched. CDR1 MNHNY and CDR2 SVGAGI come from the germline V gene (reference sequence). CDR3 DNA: TGTGCCAGCAGCCAACAGGGGTCTGGAAACACCATATATTTT. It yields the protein CASSQQGSGNTIYF.

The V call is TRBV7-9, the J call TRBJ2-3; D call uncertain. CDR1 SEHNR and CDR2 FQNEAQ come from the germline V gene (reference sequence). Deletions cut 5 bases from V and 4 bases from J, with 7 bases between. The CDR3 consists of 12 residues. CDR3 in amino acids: CASSPQADTQYF. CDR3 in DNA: TGTGCCAGCAGCCCACAAGCAGATACGCAGTATTTT.

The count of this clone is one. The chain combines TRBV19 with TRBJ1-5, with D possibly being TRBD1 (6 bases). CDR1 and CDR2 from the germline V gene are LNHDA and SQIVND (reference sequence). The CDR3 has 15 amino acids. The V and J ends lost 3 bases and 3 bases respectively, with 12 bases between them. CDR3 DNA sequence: TGTGCCAGTAGTATTGAACAGGGCCACAATCAGCCCCAGCATTTT. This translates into CASSIEQGHNQPQHF.

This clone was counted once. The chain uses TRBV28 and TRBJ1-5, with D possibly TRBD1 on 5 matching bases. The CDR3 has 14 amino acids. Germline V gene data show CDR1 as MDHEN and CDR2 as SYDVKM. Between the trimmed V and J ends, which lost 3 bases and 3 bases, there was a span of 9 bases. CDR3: CASSFAGPNQPQHF. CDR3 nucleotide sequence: TGTGCCAGCAGTTTTGCAGGGCCCAATCAGCCCCAGCATTTT.

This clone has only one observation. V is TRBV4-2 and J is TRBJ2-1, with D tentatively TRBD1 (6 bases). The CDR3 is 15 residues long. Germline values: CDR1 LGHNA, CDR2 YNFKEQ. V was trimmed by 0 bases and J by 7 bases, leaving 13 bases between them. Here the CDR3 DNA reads TGTGCCAGCAGCCAAGAGGGGGCTAGCTTTAATGAGCAGTTCTTC. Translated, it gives CASSQEGASFNEQFF.

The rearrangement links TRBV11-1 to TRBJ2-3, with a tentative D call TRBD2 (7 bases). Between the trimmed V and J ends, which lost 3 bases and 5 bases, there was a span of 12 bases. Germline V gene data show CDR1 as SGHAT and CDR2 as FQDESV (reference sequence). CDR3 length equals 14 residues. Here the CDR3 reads CASSFRGAEDTQYF. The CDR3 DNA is TGTGCCAGCAGCTTTCGGGGGGCCGAAGATACGCAGTATTTT.

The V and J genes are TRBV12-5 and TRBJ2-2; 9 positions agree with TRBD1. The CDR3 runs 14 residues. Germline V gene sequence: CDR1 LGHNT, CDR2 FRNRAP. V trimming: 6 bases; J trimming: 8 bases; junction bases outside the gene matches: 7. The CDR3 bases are TGTGCTAGTGGACAAGACAGGGGGTTGGGGGAGCTGTTTTTT. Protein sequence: CASGQDRGLGELFF.